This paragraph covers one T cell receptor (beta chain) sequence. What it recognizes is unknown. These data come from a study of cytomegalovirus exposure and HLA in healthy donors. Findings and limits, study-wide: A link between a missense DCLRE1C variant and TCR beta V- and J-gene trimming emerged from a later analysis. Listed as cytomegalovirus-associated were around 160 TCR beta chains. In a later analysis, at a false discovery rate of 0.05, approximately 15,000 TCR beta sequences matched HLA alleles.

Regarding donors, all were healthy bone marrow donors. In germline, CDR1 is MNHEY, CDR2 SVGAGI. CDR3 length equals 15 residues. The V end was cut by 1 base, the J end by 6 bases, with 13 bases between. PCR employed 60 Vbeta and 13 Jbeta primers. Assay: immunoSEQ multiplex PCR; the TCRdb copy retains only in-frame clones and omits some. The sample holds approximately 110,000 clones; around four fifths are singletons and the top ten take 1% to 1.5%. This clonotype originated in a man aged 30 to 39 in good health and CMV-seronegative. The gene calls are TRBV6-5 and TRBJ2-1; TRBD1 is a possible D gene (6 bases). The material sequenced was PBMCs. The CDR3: CASSYFTRTVNEQFF. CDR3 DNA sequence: TGTGCCAGCAGTTACTTCACCAGGACAGTCAATGAGCAGTTCTTC.